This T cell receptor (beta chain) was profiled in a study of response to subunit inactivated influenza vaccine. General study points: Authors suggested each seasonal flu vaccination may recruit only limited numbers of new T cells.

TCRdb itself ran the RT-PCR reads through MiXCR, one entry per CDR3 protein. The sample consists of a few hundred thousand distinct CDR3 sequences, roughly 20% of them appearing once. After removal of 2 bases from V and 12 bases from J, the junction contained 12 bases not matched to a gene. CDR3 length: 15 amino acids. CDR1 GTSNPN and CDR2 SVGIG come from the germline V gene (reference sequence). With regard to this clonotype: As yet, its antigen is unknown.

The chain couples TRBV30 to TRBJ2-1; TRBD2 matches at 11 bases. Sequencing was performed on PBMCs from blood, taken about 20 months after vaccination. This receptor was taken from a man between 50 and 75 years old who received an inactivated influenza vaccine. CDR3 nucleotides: TGTGCCTGGAGTAGATCAGGGCTAGCGGGAGGTCCGCAGTTCTTC. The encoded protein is CAWSRSGLAGGPQFF.